The rows below give T cell receptor beta chains drawn from one sample of a study of blood T cell repertoires in COVID-19. Data came from immunoSEQ multiplex PCR; TCRdb stores just in-frame clones and leaves some out. Seen here are 280,000 or so clones, roughly 89% observed once, and the top ten hold 1.7%. Input material: PBMCs or T cells enriched from blood (not recorded which). The receptors derive from a woman younger than 35 with acute COVID-19. CDR3s include the opening cysteine and the closing phenylalanine or tryptophan. A D gene is named only where the DNA matches it firmly. Clone size appears in some rows only: once, few, many, or a class for an expanded clone.

clone size | J gene | D gene | V gene | CDR3 protein | CDR3 DNA
NA | TRBJ2-5 | TRBD2 | TRBV7-3 | CASSFSGRETQYF | TGTGCCAGCAGCTTTAGCGGGAGAGAGACCCAGTACTTC
NA | TRBJ2-7 | NA | TRBV10-2 | CASRGGGIGYEQYF | TGCGCCAGCAGGGGAGGGGGAATCGGCTACGAGCAGTACTTC
once | TRBJ1-4 | NA | TRBV7-9 | CASSLKRVVSNEKLFF | TGTGCCAGCAGCTTAAAGAGGGTTGTATCTAATGAAAAACTGTTTTTT
NA | TRBJ2-1 | NA | TRBV5-6 | CASSLAYNEQFF | TGTGCCAGCAGCTTGGCGTACAATGAGCAGTTCTTC
few | TRBJ2-1 | TRBD2 | TRBV27 | CASSSGTSGVNEQFF | TGTGCCAGCAGTTCTGGGACTAGCGGGGTCAATGAGCAGTTCTTC
once | TRBJ2-7 | NA | TRBV4-2 | CASSQVRREGAYEQYF | TGTGCCAGCAGCCAAGTACGGCGGGAAGGGGCCTACGAGCAGTACTTC
NA | TRBJ2-3 | TRBD1 | TRBV6-5 | CASRGGQEGQDTQYF | TGTGCCAGCAGAGGGGGACAGGAGGGCCAAGATACGCAGTATTTT
once | TRBJ2-7 | NA | TRBV9 | CASSATTGPGEQYF | TGTGCCAGCAGCGCGACGACTGGTCCGGGCGAGCAGTACTTC
once | TRBJ2-3 | NA | TRBV6-5 | CASRPGSSGADTQYF | TGTGCCAGCAGACCCGGGAGCTCGGGAGCAGATACGCAGTATTTT
NA | TRBJ1-1 | NA | TRBV20-1 | CSASDSGVTEAFF | TGCAGTGCTAGTGATTCAGGGGTCACTGAAGCTTTCTTT
once | TRBJ2-1 | NA | TRBV19 | CASSITGRNEQFF | TGTGCCAGTAGTATAACAGGACGGAATGAGCAGTTCTTC
NA | TRBJ1-2 | TRBD1 | TRBV29-1 | CSVVPPTGVGNGYTF | TGCAGCGTTGTCCCACCCACAGGGGTAGGGAATGGCTACACCTTC
NA | TRBJ1-1 | NA | TRBV2 | CASSPEPILNTEAFF | TGTGCCAGCTCCCCAGAACCCATTTTGAACACTGAAGCTTTCTTT
NA | TRBJ2-5 | TRBD2 | TRBV27 | CASSGGDRRRETQYF | TGTGCCAGCAGTGGGGGGGACCGTCGGCGGGAGACCCAGTACTTC
NA | TRBJ2-7 | NA | TRBV5-1 | CASSLARGALEQYF | TGCGCCAGCAGCTTGGCCAGGGGCGCCCTGGAGCAGTACTTC
NA | TRBJ1-5 | NA | TRBV7-6 | CASSLEIGGNQPQHF | TGTGCCAGCAGCTTAGAAATCGGGGGCAATCAGCCCCAGCATTTT